The 31 T cell receptor beta chains reported below all come from one sample, sequenced in a study of T cell changes during pregnancy in multiple sclerosis. Method: immunoSEQ multiplex PCR; TCRdb's copy keeps in-frame clones and lacks some. This table has roughly 38,000 clones, 91% appearing once. Sequencing used CD4+ T cells from peripheral blood mononuclear cells, obtained in the second trimester of pregnancy. These receptors came from a female donor in good health, enrolled as a control in a pregnancy study.

This chain joins TRBV7-9 and TRBJ1-5; D is possibly TRBD1 (6 bases). Trimming pared 2 bases from V and 6 bases from J, leaving 11 bases between. The CDR3 has 14 amino acids. CDR1 and CDR2 from the germline V gene are SEHNR and FQNEAQ (reference sequence). CDR3 DNA: TGTGCCAGCAGCTTAAGTACAGGGCCTCAGCCCCAGCATTTT. It yields the protein CASSLSTGPQPQHF. Full variable domain (outside the CDR3, taken from reference TRBV7-9 and TRBJ1-5): DTGVSQNPRHKITKRGQNVTFRCDPISEHNRLYWYRQTLGQGPEFLTYFQNEAQLEKSRLLSDRFSAERPKGSFSTLEIQRTEQGDSAMYLCASSLSTGPQPQHFGDGTRLSIL.

The chain uses TRBV10-3 and TRBJ2-2; D is perhaps TRBD1 or TRBD2 (6 bases each). Germline V CDR1 and CDR2: ENHRY, SYGVKD. Trimming removed 10 bases from V and 2 bases from J, with 11 bases in between. CDR3 length: 13 amino acids. The CDR3 sequence: CANRAGNTGELFF. The CDR3 DNA is TGTGCCAACAGGGCGGGAAACACCGGGGAGCTGTTTTTT.

The chain couples TRBV21-1 to TRBJ2-5; the table's TRBD2 call for D was not verified on the DNA. TRBV21-1 is designated a pseudogene. The CDR3 is 12 residues long. The CDR3 coding sequence is TGTGCCAGCAGTCCCGGCGGAAAGACCCAGTACTTC. This translates into CASSPGGKTQYF.

The rearrangement uses TRBV27 and TRBJ2-3; the match to TRBD2 covers 11 bases. The trim removed 6 bases at V and 0 bases at J, leaving 14 bases unmatched. The CDR3 has 19 residues. Germline V CDR1 and CDR2: MNHEY, SMNVEV (reference sequence). Here the CDR3 DNA reads TGTGCCAGCAGACCGACGAGACTAGCGGGATTCACTAGCACAGATACGCAGTATTTT. Amino acids: CASRPTRLAGFTSTDTQYF.

The chain has TRBV19 and TRBJ2-7; TRBD1 matches 7 bases. CDR1 and CDR2 (germline): LNHDA, SQIVND (reference sequence). There are 13 residues in the CDR3. V gave up 3 bases and J gave up 2 bases; unmatched junction bases: 1. DNA of the CDR3: TGTGCCAGTAGTATTCAGGGGGCCTACGAGCAGTACTTC. Amino acid sequence: CASSIQGAYEQYF.

CDR3 DNA: TGTGCCATCAGTGAGGGACAGGGGAGGTATGGCTACACCTTC. Protein: CAISEGQGRYGYTF. V and J are TRBV10-3 and TRBJ1-2, with 9 bases that match TRBD1. J was trimmed by 5 bases and V by 2 bases; bases with no gene match: 3. CDR1 and CDR2 from the germline V gene are ENHRY and SYGVKD. The CDR3 spans 14 residues.

This chain connects TRBV5-1 to TRBJ2-7; 7 positions match TRBD1. CDR3 size: 13 residues. Germline V gene lookup returns CDR1 SGHRS and CDR2 YFSETQ. Trimming cost V 3 bases and J 2 bases; bases outside gene matches: 2. In DNA form, the CDR3 reads TGCGCCAGCAGCTCGGGACAGCCCTACGAGCAGTACTTC. Amino acids: CASSSGQPYEQYF.

The chain employs TRBV2 and TRBJ2-7; D not resolved. The V gene lost 6 bases and the J gene lost 5 bases, with 8 bases spanning the gap. Per the germline V gene, CDR1 is SNHLY and CDR2 is FYNNEI. This CDR3 contains 11 residues. CDR3 nucleotide sequence: TGTGCCAGCAGCTACTATGACGAGCAGTACTTC. Translating gives CASSYYDEQYF.

The J gene is TRBJ2-7, the V gene TRBV9, with TRBD1 identical over 12 bases. The CDR3 sequence is 14 residues long. Germline V gene sequence: CDR1 SGDLS, CDR2 YYNGEE. The V and J ends lost 2 bases and 9 bases, in that order; junction bases with no gene match: 6. The CDR3 loop is CASSVGQGAYWQYF. The CDR3, as DNA: TGTGCCAGCAGCGTGGGACAGGGGGCGTATTGGCAGTACTTC.

The chain links TRBV5-6 to TRBJ2-1; D is uncertain. This CDR3 has 13 residues. The germline V gene encodes CDR1 SGHDT and CDR2 YYEEEE. The V end lost 1 base, the J end lost 4 bases, and 6 bases lay between the germline ends. In DNA form, the CDR3 reads TGTGCCAGCAGCTTGCAACTATACAATGAGCAGTTCTTC. Its protein is CASSLQLYNEQFF. Looking up the rest from reference TRBV5-6 and TRBJ2-1 gives the full variable domain: DAGVTQSPTHLIKTRGQQVTLRCSPKSGHDTVSWYQQALGQGPQFIFQYYEEEERQRGNFPDRFSGHQFPNYSSELNVNALLLGDSALYLCASSLQLYNEQFFGPGTRLTVL.

V and J are TRBV7-2 and TRBJ2-1; 8 nucleotides agree with TRBD2. Germline loops: CDR1 SGHTA, CDR2 FQGNSA. The CDR3 consists of 17 residues. V shed 4 bases and J 2 bases; nucleotides not matched to a gene: 10. The CDR3 loop is CASSSRRAGVTYNEQFF. CDR3 in DNA: TGTGCCAGCAGCTCAAGACGAGCGGGAGTAACCTACAATGAGCAGTTCTTC.

The chain recombines TRBV30 with TRBJ1-6, with D tentatively TRBD1 (6 bases). V was trimmed by 7 bases and J by 14 bases, leaving 15 bases between them. Per germline, CDR1 GTSNPN and CDR2 SVGIG (reference sequence). This CDR3 comprises 11 residues. The CDR3 nucleotides are TGTGCCTCGGGGGCGCGGGAGGCCCTCCACTTT. Its protein is CASGAREALHF.

This sequence joins TRBV28 and TRBJ2-7; TRBD1 agrees at 8 bases. V was clipped by 4 bases and J by 7 bases; unmatched bases: 12. The CDR3 runs 15 residues. Germline CDR1 is MDHEN and CDR2 is SYDVKM. DNA of the CDR3: TGTGCCAGCAGTTCCCCCGGGACAGGTCCGTTAGAGCAGTACTTC. Its translation: CASSSPGTGPLEQYF. Filled out from reference TRBV28 and TRBJ2-7, the complete variable domain reads DVKVTQSSRYLVKRTGEKVFLECVQDMDHENMFWYRQDPGLGLRLIYFSYDVKMKEKGDIPEGYSVSREKKERFSLILESASTNQTSMYLCASSSPGTGPLEQYFGPGTRLTVT.

J is TRBJ1-2 and V is TRBV19; 7 bases line up with TRBD1. Germline-derived CDR1 and CDR2 are LNHDA and SQIVND (reference sequence). The length of the CDR3 is 13 residues. The ends lost 8 bases at V and 2 bases at J; junction bases unmatched: 5. This CDR3 is CASRTGENYGYTF. The CDR3 nucleotides read TGTGCCAGTCGGACAGGCGAGAACTATGGCTACACCTTC.

A single count supports this clone. J is TRBJ1-2 and V is TRBV28, with 9 bases lining up with TRBD1. Germline V gene data show CDR1 as MDHEN and CDR2 as SYDVKM. The CDR3 is 14 amino acids. Trimming took 6 bases from V and 4 from J; bases not matched to a gene: 6. CDR3 nucleotide sequence: TGTGCCAGCAGGGCGGGACAGGGCCCCTATGGCTACACCTTC. It specifies CASRAGQGPYGYTF.

V and J are TRBV7-2 and TRBJ1-5; possibly TRBD1 for D (6 bases). This CDR3 is built from 14 residues. Per germline, CDR1 SGHTA and CDR2 FQGNSA. V was cut by 5 bases and J by 6 bases, with 14 bases left in between. The CDR3 DNA reads as TGTGCCAGCAGCCCCCAACAGGGCAGTCAGCCCCAGCATTTT. Its protein product is CASSPQQGSQPQHF.

V gene TRBV5-1 combines with J gene TRBJ2-2; possibly TRBD2 for D (6 bases). The germline V and J ends were trimmed by 4 bases and 7 bases, with 8 bases remaining between them. The V gene's germline CDR1 is SGHRS and CDR2 YFSETQ. This CDR3 comprises 12 residues. The CDR3 DNA is TGCGCCAGCAGCGGGACTTTCGGGGAGCTGTTTTTT. It yields the protein CASSGTFGELFF. Filled out from reference TRBV5-1 and TRBJ2-2, the complete variable domain reads KAGVTQTPRYLIKTRGQQVTLSCSPISGHRSVSWYQQTPGQGLQFLFEYFSETQRNKGNFPGRFSGRQFSNSRSEMNVSTLELGDSALYLCASSGTFGELFFGEGSRLTVL.

This chain links TRBV5-1 with TRBJ2-7; TRBD2 matches at 8 bases. There are 15 residues in the CDR3. V shed 0 bases, J shed 5 bases, and the junction held 7 bases outside the gene matches. In germline, CDR1 is SGHRS, CDR2 YFSETQ. The CDR3 region is CASSLGSSGFDEQYF. The CDR3 DNA reads TGCGCCAGCAGCTTGGGGTCTAGCGGGTTCGACGAGCAGTACTTC.

V and J are TRBV28 and TRBJ2-7; 7 nucleotides line up with TRBD1. The CDR3 is 14 amino acids. Per the germline V gene, CDR1 is MDHEN and CDR2 is SYDVKM. The junction had 9 bases not matched to a gene; V was cut back by 6 bases and J by 4 bases. CDR3 in amino acids: CASSFYRGGYEQYF. The CDR3 nucleotides read TGTGCCAGCAGCTTTTACAGGGGTGGTTACGAGCAGTACTTC.

On this clone: Relative to the germline gene, one junction end is altered; a read error may explain this. The sample has other DNA sequences that encode this CDR3 too. CDR3 region: CASSLVSGNTIYF. The DNA for the CDR3 is TGCGCCAGCAGCTTGGTTAGTGGAAACACCATATATTTT. The chain employs TRBV5-4 and TRBJ1-3; D gene uncertain. CDR3 length equals 13 residues. CDR1 SGHNT and CDR2 YYREEE come from the germline V gene (reference sequence). Looking up the rest from reference TRBV5-4 and TRBJ1-3 gives the full variable domain: ETGVTQSPTHLIKTRGQQVTLRCSSQSGHNTVSWYQQALGQGPQFIFQYYREEENGRGNFPPRFSGLQFPNYSSELNVNALELDDSALYLCASSLVSGNTIYFGEGSWLTVV.

This chain uses TRBV6-5 with TRBJ2-4, with D tentatively TRBD2 (6 bases). Germline CDR1 reads MNHEY; CDR2 reads SVGAGI. Trimming removed 5 bases from V and 0 bases from J, with 11 bases in between. The CDR3 loop spans 15 amino acids. The CDR3 is CASSRGTLAKNIQYF. DNA of the CDR3: TGTGCCAGCAGTCGTGGGACTTTAGCCAAAAACATTCAGTACTTC.

CDR3 DNA: TGCAGCGTTGAAGAGCGGTCCGAGCAGTTCTTC. Translation gives CSVEERSEQFF. The genes are TRBV29-1 and TRBJ2-1, with D uncertain. The CDR3 extends over 11 amino acids. Germline CDR1 and CDR2: SQVTM and ANQGSEA. The V end lost 0 bases, the J end lost 10 bases, and 7 bases lay between the germline ends.

The chain carries TRBV6-4 and TRBJ2-5, with TRBD1 matching over 10 bases. Germline trimming cut 6 bases from V and 6 bases from J; bases unmatched to any gene: 7. CDR3 size: 14 residues. Per germline, CDR1 MRHNA and CDR2 SNTAGT. CDR3 loop: CASSEGQGTKTQYF. CDR3 nucleotides: TGTGCCAGCAGCGAGGGACAGGGGACGAAGACCCAGTACTTC.

The J gene is TRBJ1-1, the V gene TRBV2, with D unresolved. The germline V and J ends were trimmed by 7 bases and 0 bases, with 9 bases remaining between them. There are 13 residues in the CDR3. Germline CDR1 is SNHLY and CDR2 is FYNNEI. CDR3 amino acids: CASKREMNTEAFF. As DNA, the CDR3 is TGTGCCAGCAAGAGGGAAATGAACACTGAAGCTTTCTTT.

The gene calls are TRBV6-5 and TRBJ2-7; D remains ambiguous. The CDR3 length is 16 residues. Trimming took off 0 bases at V and 4 bases at J, with 16 bases between the two ends. Germline CDR1 reads MNHEY; CDR2 reads SVGAGI. The CDR3 reads CASSYSIEAGKYEQYF. The CDR3 bases are TGTGCCAGCAGTTACTCAATCGAGGCCGGCAAATACGAGCAGTACTTC.

The count of this clone is one. The V call is TRBV5-1, the J call TRBJ1-4, with D possibly matching TRBD1 (5 bases). The V and J ends lost 5 bases and 7 bases respectively, with 15 bases between them. The CDR3 has 14 residues. CDR1 is SGHRS, CDR2 YFSETQ, per germline. This CDR3 is CASRKFAGFEKLFF. The DNA for the CDR3 is TGCGCCAGCAGAAAATTTGCAGGGTTTGAAAAACTGTTTTTT.

J is TRBJ1-1 and V is TRBV7-2; the D is unclear. The V gene's germline CDR1 is SGHTA and CDR2 FQGNSA. V lost 4 bases, J lost 1 base, and 10 bases lay in between. The CDR3 length is 14 residues. CDR3 sequence (DNA): TGTGCCAGCAGCTGGGGAGGACCGAACACTGAAGCTTTCTTT. This sequence encodes CASSWGGPNTEAFF. Full variable domain (missing parts from reference TRBV7-2 and TRBJ1-1): GAGVSQSPSNKVTEKGKDVELRCDPISGHTALYWYRQSLGQGLEFLIYFQGNSAPDKSGLPSDRFSAERTGGSVSTLTIQRTQQEDSAVYLCASSWGGPNTEAFFGQGTRLTVV.

This clone is medium-sized. The gene calls are TRBV18 and TRBJ2-7; 7 nucleotides agree with TRBD2. CDR1 and CDR2 (germline): KGHSH, LQKENI. The J segment lost 5 bases and the V segment lost 3 bases, leaving 16 bases of the junction unmatched. The CDR3 runs 17 residues. The CDR3 bases are TGTGCCAGCTCACCTTTCACCTGGGGGGGTGAGGGGAACGAGCAGTACTTC. It encodes CASSPFTWGGEGNEQYF.

V usage is TRBV19 and J usage is TRBJ1-4; possible D gene TRBD1, 6 bases. CDR3 length: 16 amino acids. Germline-derived CDR1 and CDR2 are LNHDA and SQIVND (reference sequence). Trimming pared 5 bases from V and 0 bases from J, leaving 13 bases between. The CDR3 nucleotides are TGTGCCAGTAGTCGCAGACAGGCATCAACTAATGAAAAACTGTTTTTT. Protein: CASSRRQASTNEKLFF.

The chain links TRBV7-8 to TRBJ1-1; D is uncertain. This CDR3 spans 13 amino acids. CDR1 is SGHVS, CDR2 FQNEAQ, per germline. Trimming took 2 bases from V and 9 from J, leaving 13 bases between them. CDR3 nucleotide sequence: TGTGCCAGCAGCTTATCCGCAGGCCAACAAGCTTTCTTT. Protein: CASSLSAGQQAFF.

The chain is built from TRBV6-5 and TRBJ2-7, with 8 bases identical to TRBD2. The germline V gene has CDR1 MNHEY and CDR2 SVGAGI. The junction had 8 bases not matched to a gene; V was cut back by 0 bases and J by 4 bases. This CDR3 is 16 amino acids long. The DNA of the CDR3 is TGTGCCAGCAGTTACTCGGGCGGGAGGACTACTTACGAGCAGTACTTC. Protein: CASSYSGGRTTYEQYF.